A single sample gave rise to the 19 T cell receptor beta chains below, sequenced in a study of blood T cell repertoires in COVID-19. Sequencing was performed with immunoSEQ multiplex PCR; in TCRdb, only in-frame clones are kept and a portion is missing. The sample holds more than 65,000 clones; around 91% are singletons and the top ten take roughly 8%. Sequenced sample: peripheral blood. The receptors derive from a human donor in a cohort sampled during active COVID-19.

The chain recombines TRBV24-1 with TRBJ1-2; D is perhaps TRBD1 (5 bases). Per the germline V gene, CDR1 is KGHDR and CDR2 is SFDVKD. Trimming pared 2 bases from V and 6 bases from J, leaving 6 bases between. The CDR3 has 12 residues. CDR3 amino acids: CATSDSRDGYTF. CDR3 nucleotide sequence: TGTGCCACCAGTGATTCCAGGGATGGCTACACCTTC.

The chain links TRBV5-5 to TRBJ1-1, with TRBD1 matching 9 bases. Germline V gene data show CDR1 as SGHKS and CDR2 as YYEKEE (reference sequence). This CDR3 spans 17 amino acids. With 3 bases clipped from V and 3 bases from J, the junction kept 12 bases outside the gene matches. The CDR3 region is CASSSVGTGMGHTEAFF. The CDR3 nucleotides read TGTGCCAGCAGCTCGGTCGGGACAGGGATGGGGCACACTGAAGCTTTCTTT.

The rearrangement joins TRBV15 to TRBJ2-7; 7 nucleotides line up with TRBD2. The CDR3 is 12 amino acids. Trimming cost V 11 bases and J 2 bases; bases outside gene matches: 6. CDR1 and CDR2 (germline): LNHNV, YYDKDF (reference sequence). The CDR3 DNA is TGTGCCCCCCGGGGGGTACCCTACGAGCAGTACTTC. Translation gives CAPRGVPYEQYF.

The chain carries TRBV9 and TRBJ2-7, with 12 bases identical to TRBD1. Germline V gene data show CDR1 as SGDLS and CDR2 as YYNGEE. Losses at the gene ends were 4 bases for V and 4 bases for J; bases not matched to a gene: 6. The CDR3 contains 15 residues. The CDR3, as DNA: TGTGCCAGCAGCCCACAGGGACAGGGGGCGTACGAGCAGTACTTC. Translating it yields CASSPQGQGAYEQYF.

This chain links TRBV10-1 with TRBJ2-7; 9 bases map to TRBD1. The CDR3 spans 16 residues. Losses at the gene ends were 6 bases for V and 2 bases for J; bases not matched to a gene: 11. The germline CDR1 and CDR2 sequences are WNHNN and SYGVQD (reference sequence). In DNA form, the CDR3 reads TGCGCCAGCAGCGGCTCAGCGGGACAGGGTACCTACGAGCAGTACTTC. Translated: CASSGSAGQGTYEQYF.

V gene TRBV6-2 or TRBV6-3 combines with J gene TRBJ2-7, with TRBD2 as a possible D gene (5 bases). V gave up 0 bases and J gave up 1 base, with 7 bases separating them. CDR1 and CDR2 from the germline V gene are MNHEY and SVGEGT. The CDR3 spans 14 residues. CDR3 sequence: CASSYSRASYEQYF. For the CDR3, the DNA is TGTGCCAGCAGTTACTCGAGGGCTTCCTACGAGCAGTACTTC.

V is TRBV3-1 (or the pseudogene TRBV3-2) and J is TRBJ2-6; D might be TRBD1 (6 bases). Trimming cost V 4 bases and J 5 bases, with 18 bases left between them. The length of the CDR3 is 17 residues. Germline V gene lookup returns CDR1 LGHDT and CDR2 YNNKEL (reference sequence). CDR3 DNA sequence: TGTGCCAGCAGCCTGCCGGACAGCCCCAAGTGGGCCAACGTCCTGACTTTC. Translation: CASSLPDSPKWANVLTF.

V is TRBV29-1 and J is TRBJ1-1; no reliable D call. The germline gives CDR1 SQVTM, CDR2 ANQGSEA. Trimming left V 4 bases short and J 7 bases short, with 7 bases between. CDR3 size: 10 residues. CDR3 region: CSVVQSEAFF. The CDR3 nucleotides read TGCAGCGTTGTACAGAGTGAAGCTTTCTTT.

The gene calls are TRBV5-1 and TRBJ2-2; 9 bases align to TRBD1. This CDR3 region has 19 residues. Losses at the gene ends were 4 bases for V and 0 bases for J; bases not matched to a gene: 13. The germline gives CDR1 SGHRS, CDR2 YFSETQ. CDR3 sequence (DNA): TGCGCCAGCAGCCAAACCGGGACAGGGCTTCTTGCGAACACCGGGGAGCTGTTTTTT. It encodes CASSQTGTGLLANTGELFF.

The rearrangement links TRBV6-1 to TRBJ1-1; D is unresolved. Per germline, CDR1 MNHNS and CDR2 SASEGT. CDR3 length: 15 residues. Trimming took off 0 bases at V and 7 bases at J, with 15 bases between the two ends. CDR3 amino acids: CASSEARGGGDEAFF. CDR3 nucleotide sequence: TGTGCCAGCAGTGAAGCGCGGGGAGGAGGTGATGAAGCTTTCTTT.

The CDR3 here is CASSSSNYGYTF. In DNA, the CDR3 is TGTGCCAGCAGCTCCTCCAACTATGGCTACACCTTC. The chain has TRBV9 and TRBJ1-2; no reliable D call. With 4 bases removed from V and 2 bases from J, the gap between germline ends came to 6 bases. This CDR3 has 12 amino acids. CDR1 is SGDLS, CDR2 YYNGEE, per germline.

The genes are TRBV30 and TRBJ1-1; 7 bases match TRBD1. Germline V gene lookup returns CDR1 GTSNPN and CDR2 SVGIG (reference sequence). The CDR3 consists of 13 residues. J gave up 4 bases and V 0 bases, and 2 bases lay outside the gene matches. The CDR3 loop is CAWSVSGGTEAFF. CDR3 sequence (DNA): TGTGCCTGGAGTGTTTCAGGGGGCACTGAAGCTTTCTTT.

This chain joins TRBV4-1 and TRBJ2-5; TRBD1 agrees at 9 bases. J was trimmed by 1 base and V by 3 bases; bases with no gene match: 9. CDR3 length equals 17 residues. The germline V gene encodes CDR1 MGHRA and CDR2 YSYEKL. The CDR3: CASSQLPGQGTQETQYF. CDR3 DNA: TGCGCCAGCAGCCAGCTACCGGGACAGGGTACCCAAGAGACCCAGTACTTC.

CDR3 protein: CASSQGGAYEQYF. The CDR3 nucleotides read TGTGCCAGCAGCCAAGGGGGGGCCTACGAGCAGTACTTC. The V call is TRBV13, the J call TRBJ2-7; D might be TRBD2 (7 bases). V gave up 5 bases and J gave up 2 bases, with 10 bases separating them. Germline CDR1 is PRHDT and CDR2 is FYEKMQ (reference sequence). The CDR3 is made up of 13 amino acids.

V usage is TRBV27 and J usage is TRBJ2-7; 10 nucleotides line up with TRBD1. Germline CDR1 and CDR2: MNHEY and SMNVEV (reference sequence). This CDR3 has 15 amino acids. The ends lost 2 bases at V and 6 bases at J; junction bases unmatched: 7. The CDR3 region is CASSLGDRGPFEQYF. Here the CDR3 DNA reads TGTGCCAGCAGTTTAGGGGACAGGGGACCCTTCGAGCAGTACTTC.

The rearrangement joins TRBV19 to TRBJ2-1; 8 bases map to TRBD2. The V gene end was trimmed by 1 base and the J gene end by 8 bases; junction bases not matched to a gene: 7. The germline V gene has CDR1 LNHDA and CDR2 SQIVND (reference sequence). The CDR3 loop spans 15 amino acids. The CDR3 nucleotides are TGTGCCAGTAGTATAGTCGGGGGGGAGTTCTATGAGCAGTTCTTC. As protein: CASSIVGGEFYEQFF. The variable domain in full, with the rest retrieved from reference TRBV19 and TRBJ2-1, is DGGITQSPKYLFRKEGQNVTLSCEQNLNHDAMYWYRQDPGQGLRLIYYSQIVNDFQKGDIAEGYSVSREKKESFPLTVTSAQKNPTAFYLCASSIVGGEFYEQFFGPGTRLTVL.

The CDR3: CASSFSQGAFDTEAFF. CDR3 DNA sequence: TGTGCCAGCAGCTTTTCGCAGGGGGCTTTCGACACTGAAGCTTTCTTT. This chain uses TRBV11-1 with TRBJ1-1; TRBD1 agrees at 8 bases. Unmatched junction bases numbered 9, after V lost 3 bases and J lost 3 bases. There are 16 residues in the CDR3. Germline CDR1 SGHAT, CDR2 FQDESV (reference sequence).

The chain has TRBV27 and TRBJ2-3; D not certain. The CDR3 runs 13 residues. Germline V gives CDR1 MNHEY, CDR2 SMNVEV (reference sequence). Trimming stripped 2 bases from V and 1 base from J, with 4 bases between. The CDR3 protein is CASSLPGTDTQYF. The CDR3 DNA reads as TGTGCCAGCAGTTTACCAGGCACAGATACGCAGTATTTT.

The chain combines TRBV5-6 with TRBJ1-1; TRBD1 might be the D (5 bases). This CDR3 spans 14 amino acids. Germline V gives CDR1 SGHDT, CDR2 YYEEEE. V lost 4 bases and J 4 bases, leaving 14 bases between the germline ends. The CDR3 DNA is TGTGCCAGCAGCCTCTCCGGGGGGGGCACTGAAGCTTTCTTT. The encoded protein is CASSLSGGGTEAFF.